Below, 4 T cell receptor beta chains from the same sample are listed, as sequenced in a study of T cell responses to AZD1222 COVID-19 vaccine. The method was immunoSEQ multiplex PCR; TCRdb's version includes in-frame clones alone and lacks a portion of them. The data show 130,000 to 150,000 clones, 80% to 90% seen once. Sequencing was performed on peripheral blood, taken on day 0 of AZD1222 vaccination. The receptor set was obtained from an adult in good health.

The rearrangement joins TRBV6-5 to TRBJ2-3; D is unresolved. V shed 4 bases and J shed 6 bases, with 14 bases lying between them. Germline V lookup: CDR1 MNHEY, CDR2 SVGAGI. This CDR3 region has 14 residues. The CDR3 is CASSFTDGRDTQYF. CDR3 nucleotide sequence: TGTGCCAGCAGTTTCACCGACGGTCGGGATACGCAGTATTTT.

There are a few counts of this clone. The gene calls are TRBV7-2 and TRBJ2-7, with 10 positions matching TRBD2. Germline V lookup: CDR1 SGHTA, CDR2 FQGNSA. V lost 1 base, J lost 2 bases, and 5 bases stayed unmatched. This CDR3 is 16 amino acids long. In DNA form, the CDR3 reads TGTGCCAGCAGCTTAGGACTAGCGGGCGCCGCCTACGAGCAGTACTTC. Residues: CASSLGLAGAAYEQYF. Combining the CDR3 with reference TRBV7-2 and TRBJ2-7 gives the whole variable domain GAGVSQSPSNKVTEKGKDVELRCDPISGHTALYWYRQSLGQGLEFLIYFQGNSAPDKSGLPSDRFSAERTGGSVSTLTIQRTQQEDSAVYLCASSLGLAGAAYEQYFGPGTRLTVT.

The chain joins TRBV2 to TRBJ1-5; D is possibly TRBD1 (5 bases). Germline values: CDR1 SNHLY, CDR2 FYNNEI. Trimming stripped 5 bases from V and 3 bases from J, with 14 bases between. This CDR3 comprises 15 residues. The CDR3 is CASSRRELDNQPQHF. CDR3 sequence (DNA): TGTGCCAGCAGTCGCAGGGAGTTGGACAATCAGCCCCAGCATTTT.

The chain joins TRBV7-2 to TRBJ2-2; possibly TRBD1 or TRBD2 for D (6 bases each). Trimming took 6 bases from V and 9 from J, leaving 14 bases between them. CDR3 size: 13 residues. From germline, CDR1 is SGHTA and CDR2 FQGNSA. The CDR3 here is CASSRGGQWELFF. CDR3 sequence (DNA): TGTGCCAGCAGTCGTGGGGGGCAATGGGAGCTGTTTTTT. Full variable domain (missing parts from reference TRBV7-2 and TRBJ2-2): GAGVSQSPSNKVTEKGKDVELRCDPISGHTALYWYRQSLGQGLEFLIYFQGNSAPDKSGLPSDRFSAERTGGSVSTLTIQRTQQEDSAVYLCASSRGGQWELFFGEGSRLTVL.